Listed here are 16 T cell receptor beta chains from one sample, sequenced in a study of OX40 agonist ivuxolimab in advanced cancers. Data came from immunoSEQ multiplex PCR; TCRdb stores just in-frame clones and leaves some out. Counted here are 8,500 to 13,000 clones, roughly three quarters occurring once; the ten biggest clones make up less than 20%. The specimen was CD4+ or CD8+ T cells sorted from blood, collected in a trial of the OX40 agonist ivuxolimab. The receptors here all came from an adult with an advanced solid tumor such as melanoma, head and neck, liver or kidney cancer.

The chain is built from TRBV5-5 and TRBJ1-2, with 9 bases matching TRBD1. The germline V gene has CDR1 SGHKS and CDR2 YYEKEE (reference sequence). The CDR3 loop spans 15 amino acids. Trimming removed 2 bases from V and 7 bases from J; junction bases left unmatched: 9. CDR3 protein: CASSFSRQGVTGYTF. The CDR3, as DNA: TGTGCCAGCAGCTTTTCACGACAGGGGGTCACTGGCTACACCTTC.

V is TRBV4-1 and J is TRBJ2-2, with a weak D call TRBD1 (6 bases). CDR1 is MGHRA, CDR2 YSYEKL, per germline. V lost 4 bases and J 6 bases, leaving 9 bases between the germline ends. The CDR3 totals 13 residues. The CDR3 bases are TGCGCCAGCAGCCTGGGGACACCCGGGGAGCTGTTTTTT. This translates into CASSLGTPGELFF.

Only one count was recorded for this clone. V gene TRBV1 combines with J gene TRBJ2-7; the table's TRBD2 call for D was not verified on the DNA. TRBV1 is flagged as a pseudogene. The CDR3 has 15 amino acids. Here the CDR3 reads CTSSLLAGGPGEQYF. DNA of the CDR3: TGCACCAGCAGCCTTCTAGCGGGAGGGCCGGGGGAGCAGTACTTC.

V gene TRBV21-1 combines with J gene TRBJ2-1; the tabulated D call, TRBD1, remains unverified against the DNA. TRBV21-1 is flagged as a pseudogene. This CDR3 region has 15 residues. CDR3 sequence: CASKKDMTGGNEQFF. CDR3 nucleotide sequence: TGTGCCAGCAAAAAAGACATGACAGGGGGCAATGAGCAGTTCTTC.

This sequence joins TRBV6-5 and TRBJ1-5; unclear D gene. V was cut by 5 bases and J by 0 bases, with 11 bases left in between. Germline CDR1 reads MNHEY; CDR2 reads SVGAGI. The CDR3 has 15 amino acids. In DNA, the CDR3 is TGTGCCAGCAGTACGGCGGCGGGTAGCAATCAGCCCCAGCATTTT. It yields the protein CASSTAAGSNQPQHF.

The V and J genes are TRBV7-9 and TRBJ2-7; D tentatively fits TRBD1 or TRBD2 (5 bases each). Germline assignment: CDR1 SEHNR and CDR2 FQNEAQ (reference sequence). The CDR3 length is 14 residues. V was shortened by 1 base and J by 2 bases, with 9 bases between the two germline ends. CDR3 residues: CASSLVGVAYEQYF. For the CDR3, the DNA is TGTGCCAGCAGCTTAGTGGGGGTTGCCTACGAGCAGTACTTC. The complete variable domain, with remaining parts taken from reference TRBV7-9 and TRBJ2-7, reads DTGVSQNPRHKITKRGQNVTFRCDPISEHNRLYWYRQTLGQGPEFLTYFQNEAQLEKSRLLSDRFSAERPKGSFSTLEIQRTEQGDSAMYLCASSLVGVAYEQYFGPGTRLTVT.

The CDR3 DNA reads as TGTGCCAGCAGCTTAGGCGCCGACAGCTCCTACGAGCAGTACTTC. This codes for CASSLGADSSYEQYF. The rearrangement joins TRBV5-6 to TRBJ2-7; TRBD1 might be the D (5 bases). Germline V lookup: CDR1 SGHDT, CDR2 YYEEEE. The CDR3 contains 15 residues. V lost 2 bases and J lost 0, with 12 bases in between.

The chain has TRBV5-1 and TRBJ2-5; possible D gene TRBD2, 6 bases. Looked up from germline, CDR1 is SGHRS and CDR2 is YFSETQ. There are 15 residues in the CDR3. The V gene lost 4 bases and the J gene lost 1 base, with 14 bases spanning the gap. This CDR3 reads CASSMQPGLQETQYF. The CDR3 DNA reads TGCGCCAGCAGCATGCAGCCGGGACTCCAAGAGACCCAGTACTTC. Based on the CDR3 plus reference TRBV5-1 and TRBJ2-5, the full variable domain is KAGVTQTPRYLIKTRGQQVTLSCSPISGHRSVSWYQQTPGQGLQFLFEYFSETQRNKGNFPGRFSGRQFSNSRSEMNVSTLELGDSALYLCASSMQPGLQETQYFGPGTRLLVL.

The V and J genes are TRBV2 and TRBJ2-7; TRBD2 might be the D (5 bases). Germline V gene lookup returns CDR1 SNHLY and CDR2 FYNNEI. Trimming removed 5 bases from V and 1 base from J, with 12 bases in between. The length of the CDR3 is 14 residues. In nucleotides, the CDR3 is TGTGCCAGCAGTATGAGGGAACAGTCCTACGAGCAGTACTTC. Its translation is CASSMREQSYEQYF.

The chain is built from TRBV5-1 and TRBJ2-3, with D perhaps matching TRBD1 (5 bases). V lost 5 bases and J 0 bases, leaving 19 bases between the germline ends. Germline CDR1 reads SGHRS; CDR2 reads YFSETQ. The CDR3 loop spans 17 amino acids. CDR3 in DNA: TGCGCCAGCAGTCTCCGGTGGGGCCTGACTAGCACAGATACGCAGTATTTT. It specifies CASSLRWGLTSTDTQYF.

The V gene is TRBV10-3, the J gene TRBJ2-6; the D is unclear. Trimming cost V 3 bases and J 0 bases, with 12 bases left between them. CDR3 length equals 17 residues. The V gene's germline CDR1 is ENHRY and CDR2 SYGVKD. CDR3 sequence: CAISEDAGRSGANVLTF. Here the CDR3 DNA reads TGTGCCATCAGTGAAGATGCAGGACGCTCTGGGGCCAACGTCCTGACTTTC.

V gene TRBV10-1 combines with J gene TRBJ2-2; possibly TRBD2 for D (5 bases). The CDR3 is 16 amino acids. Germline CDR1 and CDR2: WNHNN and SYGVQD (reference sequence). Between the trimmed V and J ends, which lost 6 bases and 6 bases, there was a span of 20 bases. The CDR3 coding sequence is TGCGCCAGCAGCGCAAAGGCGGGCCAGATCTCCGGGGAGCTGTTTTTT. Protein product: CASSAKAGQISGELFF.

The chain recombines TRBV6-4 with TRBJ2-6, with D maybe TRBD2 (5 bases). This CDR3 contains 16 residues. CDR1 MRHNA and CDR2 SNTAGT come from the germline V gene. Trimming took 4 bases from V and 4 from J, leaving 14 bases between them. CDR3 sequence reads: CASSGGRDSGANVLTF. The CDR3 DNA is TGTGCCAGCAGTGGCGGGCGAGACTCGGGGGCCAACGTCCTGACTTTC.

This chain uses TRBV4-1 with TRBJ2-3, with 10 bases identical to TRBD2. The CDR3 contains 15 residues. Trimming cost V 4 bases and J 5 bases; bases outside gene matches: 6. Germline V gives CDR1 MGHRA, CDR2 YSYEKL. The CDR3 region is CASSLSGGAVDTQYF. As DNA, the CDR3 is TGCGCCAGCAGCCTAAGCGGGGGGGCAGTAGATACGCAGTATTTT.

V is TRBV14 and J is TRBJ2-2, with D maybe TRBD1 (5 bases). Deletions cut 0 bases from V and 0 bases from J, with 20 bases between. The CDR3 covers 20 residues. From germline, CDR1 is SGHDN and CDR2 FVKESK. For the CDR3, the DNA is TGTGCCAGCAGCCAAGAGGCTGACTTTCCAACAGGAGCGAACACCGGGGAGCTGTTTTTT. It specifies CASSQEADFPTGANTGELFF.

The chain uses TRBV29-1 and TRBJ1-2; no firm D call. V lost 7 bases and J lost 3, with 21 bases in between. Germline lookup yields CDR1 SQVTM and CDR2 ANQGSEA. This CDR3 is built from 15 residues. The CDR3 here is CSGELQIEKHYGYTF. CDR3 nucleotide sequence: TGCAGCGGCGAATTACAGATAGAAAAGCACTATGGCTACACCTTC.